Following are 27 T cell receptor beta chains from one sample sequenced in a study of CD8 T cells in Susac syndrome. An amount of RNA that ranged from roughly 0.45 to 1 ug was reverse transcribed with random hexamers. MiXCR, applied by TCRdb to the immunoSEQ multiplex PCR reads, yields one record per CDR3 protein. The table lists 100,000 to 150,000 distinct CDR3 sequences, roughly 93% of them singletons. Source material: CD8+ T cells from PBMCs. Receptors were obtained from a human donor with multiple sclerosis.

The chain recombines TRBV4-1 with TRBJ2-3, with a weak D call TRBD2 (6 bases). CDR3 length: 14 residues. Germline-derived CDR1 and CDR2 are MGHRA and YSYEKL. The V end lost 2 bases, the J end lost 9 bases, and 15 bases lay between the germline ends. The CDR3 sequence is CASSQRDSLETQYF. CDR3 DNA sequence: TGCGCCAGCAGCCAAAGGGACTCCCTCGAGACGCAGTATTTT.

The sample holds one count of this clonotype. The DNA for the CDR3 is TGTGCCACCAGCGTTCGGGGTGGGCCCTACGAGCAGTACTTC. It translates to CATSVRGGPYEQYF. The J gene is TRBJ2-7, the V gene TRBV15; TRBD2 is a possible D gene (5 bases). Germline V lookup: CDR1 LNHNV, CDR2 YYDKDF (reference sequence). The CDR3 has 14 amino acids. V was cut by 5 bases and J by 2 bases, with 13 bases left in between.

This chain connects TRBV3-1 to TRBJ2-5, with TRBD1 matching 8 bases. Trimming took 4 bases from V and 5 from J; bases not matched to a gene: 15. The CDR3 covers 17 residues. Germline lookup yields CDR1 LGHDT and CDR2 YNNKEL (reference sequence). The CDR3 sequence: CASSLVRGQRYRETQYF. As DNA, the CDR3 is TGTGCCAGCAGCCTGGTCAGGGGGCAAAGGTATCGGGAGACCCAGTACTTC.

This clonotype has just one count. The rearrangement links TRBV6-2 or TRBV6-3 to TRBJ2-5, with 10 nucleotides matching TRBD2. This CDR3 is 17 amino acids long. Germline trimming cut 7 bases from V and 4 bases from J; bases unmatched to any gene: 15. Per germline, CDR1 MNHEY and CDR2 SVGEGT. CDR3 nucleotides: TGTGCCAGCACCAACGGGCTAGCGGGGGTTTTTCGAGAGACCCAGTACTTC. Translated, it gives CASTNGLAGVFRETQYF.

A single count supports this clonotype. The chain couples TRBV6-1 to TRBJ2-7; D is unresolved. Germline V gene lookup returns CDR1 MNHNS and CDR2 SASEGT. The germline V and J ends were trimmed by 1 base and 3 bases, with 13 bases remaining between them. CDR3 length: 15 residues. DNA for the CDR3: TGTGCCAGCAGTGAAGGGCGCAGTCCCCTCTACGAGCAGTACTTC. Protein sequence: CASSEGRSPLYEQYF.

The genes are TRBV2 and TRBJ2-7, with 15 positions matching TRBD2. This CDR3 contains 16 residues. Germline CDR1 SNHLY, CDR2 FYNNEI. Trimming took 7 bases from V and 6 from J; bases not matched to a gene: 10. CDR3 DNA sequence: TGTGCCAGCACCCCGGGACTAGCGGGGGGCCGTCGCGAGCAGTACTTC. This codes for CASTPGLAGGRREQYF.

This sequence joins TRBV27 and TRBJ2-2; 8 positions agree with TRBD2. Germline V gene lookup returns CDR1 MNHEY and CDR2 SMNVEV (reference sequence). CDR3 length: 17 amino acids. Germline trimming cut 0 bases from V and 7 bases from J; bases unmatched to any gene: 10. The CDR3, as DNA: TGTGCCAGCAGTTTATCGTTCGGGGGGGCCTTGATCGGGGAGCTGTTTTTT. It translates to CASSLSFGGALIGELFF.

The chain has TRBV3-1 and TRBJ1-2, with a weak D call TRBD1 (6 bases). V lost 3 bases and J lost 6, with 17 bases in between. CDR1 and CDR2 (germline): LGHDT, YNNKEL (reference sequence). The CDR3 is 15 amino acids. The CDR3 loop reads CASSQDGQRNHGYTF. The CDR3 DNA sequence: TGTGCCAGCAGCCAGGACGGACAGCGCAACCATGGCTACACCTTC.

The genes are TRBV12-3 or TRBV12-4 and TRBJ2-1; possibly TRBD2 for D (5 bases). V was trimmed by 5 bases and J by 4 bases, leaving 12 bases between them. The CDR3 is made up of 14 amino acids. The CDR3 sequence: CASSLRTPYNEQFF. CDR3 in DNA: TGTGCCAGCAGTCTCCGGACTCCTTACAATGAGCAGTTCTTC.

The rearrangement links TRBV21-1 to TRBJ2-5. TRBV21-1 has pseudogene status. This CDR3 region has 14 residues. The CDR3 loop reads CASSDRRDQETQYF. In nucleotides, the CDR3 is TGTGCCAGCAGCGACCGACGGGACCAAGAGACCCAGTACTTC.

This rearrangement joins TRBV25-1 to TRBJ2-1, with D tentatively TRBD1 (6 bases). The CDR3 covers 13 residues. The V and J ends lost 3 bases and 12 bases respectively, with 15 bases between them. Germline CDR1 is MGHDK and CDR2 is SYGVNS. The CDR3 loop reads CASSDLLRTAQFF. The CDR3 DNA follows: TGTGCCAGCAGTGACCTCCTTCGGACAGCGCAGTTCTTC.

CDR3 DNA sequence: TGTGCCAGCAGGGACGGGGGGCTCCCTTATGGGTCGCAGTATTTT. This codes for CASRDGGLPYGSQYF. The chain carries TRBV2 and TRBJ2-3; D might be TRBD2 (7 bases). Germline-derived CDR1 and CDR2 are SNHLY and FYNNEI. This CDR3 is built from 15 residues. V lost 6 bases and J 10 bases, leaving 23 bases between the germline ends.

The rearrangement uses TRBV5-1 and TRBJ2-3; 8 positions agree with TRBD2. Germline V gene data show CDR1 as SGHRS and CDR2 as YFSETQ. The CDR3 consists of 14 residues. Trimming at V came to 1 base and at J to 11 bases, leaving 9 bases not matched to a gene. The DNA for the CDR3 is TGCGCCAGCAGCTTGTCGATTAGCGGGATACTGCAGTATTTT. Amino acids: CASSLSISGILQYF.

The chain couples TRBV27 to TRBJ2-7, with 12 bases aligning to TRBD2. V dropped 3 bases and J dropped 4; count of bases not matched to a gene: 4. Germline CDR1 is MNHEY and CDR2 is SMNVEV (reference sequence). The CDR3 is 15 residues long. The CDR3 sequence is CASSLTSGGRYEQYV. The CDR3 DNA reads TGTGCCAGCAGTTTGACTAGCGGGGGAAGATACGAGCAGTACGTC.

The chain employs TRBV4-1 and TRBJ2-5, with D uncertain. V lost 1 base and J lost 4, with 10 bases in between. The germline CDR1 and CDR2 sequences are MGHRA and YSYEKL. This CDR3 is 14 amino acids long. CDR3 coding DNA: TGCGCCAGCAGCCAAGTCCTTGGTGGAGAGACCCAGTACTTC. Residues: CASSQVLGGETQYF.

The chain links TRBV7-3 to TRBJ1-2; D is undetermined. This CDR3 region has 13 residues. V was cut by 3 bases and J by 6 bases, with 11 bases left in between. Germline V lookup: CDR1 SGHTA, CDR2 FQGTGA. The CDR3 DNA reads as TGTGCCAGCAGCTTTGGAGATGGGGATGGCTACACCTTC. Its protein product is CASSFGDGDGYTF.

This clonotype was found once. The rearrangement links TRBV9 to TRBJ2-1; the match to TRBD1 covers 9 bases. With 3 bases clipped from V and 0 bases from J, the junction kept 4 bases outside the gene matches. Germline-derived CDR1 and CDR2 are SGDLS and YYNGEE. The CDR3 spans 16 residues. CDR3 in amino acids: CASSGTGGLSYNEQFF. For the CDR3, the DNA is TGTGCCAGCAGCGGAACAGGGGGCCTCTCCTACAATGAGCAGTTCTTC. Complete variable domain (other parts from reference TRBV9 and TRBJ2-1): DSGVTQTPKHLITATGQRVTLRCSPRSGDLSVYWYQQSLDQGLQFLIQYYNGEERAKGNILERFSAQQFPDLHSELNLSSLELGDSALYFCASSGTGGLSYNEQFFGPGTRLTVL.

The rearrangement uses TRBV29-1 and TRBJ2-7; possibly TRBD2 for D (7 bases). V lost 7 bases to trimming and J lost 0 bases, with 19 bases between them. Germline CDR1 is SQVTM and CDR2 is ANQGSEA. CDR3 length: 15 amino acids. This CDR3 is CSGLSGGYSSYEQYF. The CDR3 coding sequence is TGCAGCGGGCTGTCGGGGGGCTACTCCTCCTACGAGCAGTACTTC.

The rearrangement joins TRBV6-2 or TRBV6-3 to TRBJ2-3; weak D call: TRBD1 (6 bases). V was shortened by 7 bases and J by 2 bases, with 16 bases between the two germline ends. Germline assignment: CDR1 MNHEY and CDR2 SVGEGT. This CDR3 spans 15 amino acids. CDR3 coding DNA: TGTGCCAGCACCAAAATGGACAGTTACACAGATACGCAGTATTTT. Amino acid sequence: CASTKMDSYTDTQYF.

CDR3 amino acids: CATSRGFNGLNTEAFF. CDR3 in DNA: TGTGCCACCAGCAGAGGGTTTAACGGATTGAACACTGAAGCTTTCTTT. This chain connects TRBV15 to TRBJ1-1; D call uncertain. This CDR3 has 16 amino acids. Germline V CDR1 and CDR2: LNHNV, YYDKDF (reference sequence). V was trimmed by 1 base and J by 0 bases, leaving 12 bases between them.

This rearrangement joins TRBV2 to TRBJ2-7; 7 bases map to TRBD1. With V trimmed by 6 bases and J by 5 bases, 10 bases remained unmatched. This CDR3 has 14 residues. Germline loops: CDR1 SNHLY, CDR2 FYNNEI. In DNA form, the CDR3 reads TGTGCCAGCAGGGGACCTGGACAGGCGGACGAGCAGTACGTC. This encodes CASRGPGQADEQYV.

The gene calls are TRBV28 and TRBJ1-5; the D gene is possibly TRBD1 (6 bases). This CDR3 region has 13 residues. Per the germline V gene, CDR1 is MDHEN and CDR2 is SYDVKM. The ends were cut back, 9 bases at V and 2 bases at J, with 11 bases in the middle. The CDR3 nucleotides read TGTGCCAGTACAGGGTTGGGCAATCAGCCCCAGCATTTT. It specifies CASTGLGNQPQHF.

The V call is TRBV12-3 or TRBV12-4, the J call TRBJ2-1; D not resolved. Trimming took 9 bases from V and 7 from J, leaving 10 bases between them. The CDR3 extends over 11 amino acids. CDR3: CASGELNEQFF. In DNA, the CDR3 is TGTGCCAGTGGGGAACTTAATGAGCAGTTCTTC.

This chain uses TRBV7-9 with TRBJ2-2; D is perhaps TRBD2 (5 bases). V shed 1 base and J shed 6 bases, with 18 bases lying between them. CDR1 and CDR2 from the germline V gene are SEHNR and FQNEAQ (reference sequence). This CDR3 is 17 amino acids long. This CDR3 is CASSLGPAGSPAGELFF. The CDR3 DNA reads TGTGCCAGCAGCTTAGGACCTGCGGGCTCGCCGGCCGGGGAGCTGTTTTTT.

This clonotype turned up a few times. The chain employs TRBV6-6 and TRBJ2-7; no clear D. Germline V gene sequence: CDR1 MNHNY, CDR2 SVGAGI (reference sequence). This CDR3 spans 11 amino acids. V lost 5 bases to trimming and J lost 3 bases, with 5 bases between them. The CDR3 region is CASSPHYEQYF. CDR3 coding DNA: TGTGCCAGCAGTCCCCACTACGAGCAGTACTTC.

The chain recombines TRBV5-4 with TRBJ2-1, with D tentatively TRBD1 or TRBD2 (5 bases each). This CDR3 has 14 residues. The ends were cut back, 4 bases at V and 4 bases at J, with 12 bases in the middle. Germline loops: CDR1 SGHNT, CDR2 YYREEE (reference sequence). The CDR3 region has the DNA TGTGCCAGCAGCGCTGAGGGGCCTTACAATGAGCAGTTCTTC. Its protein product is CASSAEGPYNEQFF.

CDR3 bases: TGTGCCAGCAGCGTAGGGGTGGGTCGGAACACTGAAGCTTTCTTT. This sequence encodes CASSVGVGRNTEAFF. The chain links TRBV9 to TRBJ1-1; no clear D. Germline CDR1 and CDR2: SGDLS and YYNGEE. This CDR3 is built from 15 residues. V was cut by 0 bases and J by 1 base, with 10 bases left in between.